The clone carrying this TCR beta chain was picked up many times. Its specificity is not known. MiXCR, run by TCRdb on the 5' RACE reads, gives a single entry per CDR3 protein. The table includes about 510,000 distinct CDR3 sequences, 5.3% detected once. This entry belongs to a study of CD8 T cells in ankylosing spondylitis. Whole-study findings and limits: Seven to nine highly homologous variants made up a TCR beta motif that seemed to typify ankylosing spondylitis blood. In peripheral blood, disease-linked CD8+ clones occurred at relatively low frequencies. Reports say disease-linked clones showed up significantly more in matched ankylosing spondylitis synovial fluid.

The CDR3 has 17 residues. The V and J ends lost 0 bases and 3 bases respectively, with 18 bases between them. CDR1 is MNHEY and CDR2 is SVGAGI in the germline V gene. The sequence derives from a male donor with ankylosing spondylitis. This rearrangement joins TRBV6-5 to TRBJ2-7; weak D call: TRBD2 (7 bases). Sequenced: blood, either unsorted or a sorted T cell fraction (not recorded which). CDR3 nucleotide sequence: TGTGCCAGCAGTTACTCCCCCCGGAGGGGGGGGGGCTACGAGCAGTACTTC. Translated, it gives CASSYSPRRGGGYEQYF.